This entry is about one T cell receptor beta chain. This specimen comes from a study of blood T cell repertoires in COVID-19. Overall study context: There were acute and convalescent COVID-19 samples, and they came from the United States, Italy and Spain.

Trimming pared 3 bases from V and 4 bases from J, leaving 7 bases between. The CDR3 is 13 amino acids. Germline CDR1 and CDR2: KGHSH and LQKENI. The method was immunoSEQ multiplex PCR; TCRdb's version includes in-frame clones alone and lacks a portion of them. The sample has some 300,000 clones, roughly nine tenths seen once. The clonotype was recovered from a woman aged 50 to 65 who had been exposed to COVID-19. The rearrangement uses TRBV18 and TRBJ1-3; no definite D call. Source material: PBMCs or T cells enriched from blood (not recorded which). CDR3 protein: CASSPELGNTIYF. The CDR3 region has the DNA TGTGCCAGCTCACCTGAACTCGGAAACACCATATATTTT.